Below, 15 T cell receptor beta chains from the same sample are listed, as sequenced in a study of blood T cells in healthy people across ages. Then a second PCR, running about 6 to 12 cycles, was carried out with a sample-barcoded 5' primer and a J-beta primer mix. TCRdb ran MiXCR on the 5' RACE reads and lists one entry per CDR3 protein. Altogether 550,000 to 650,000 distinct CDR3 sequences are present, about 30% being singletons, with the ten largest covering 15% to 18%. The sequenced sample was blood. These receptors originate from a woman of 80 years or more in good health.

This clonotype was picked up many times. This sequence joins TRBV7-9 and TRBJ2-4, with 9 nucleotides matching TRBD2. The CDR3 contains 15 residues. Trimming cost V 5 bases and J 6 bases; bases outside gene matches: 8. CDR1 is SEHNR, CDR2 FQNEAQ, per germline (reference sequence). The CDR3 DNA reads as TGTGCCAGCAGCCCACCGCGGGGGGGGCGAAACATTCAGTACTTC. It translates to CASSPPRGGRNIQYF.

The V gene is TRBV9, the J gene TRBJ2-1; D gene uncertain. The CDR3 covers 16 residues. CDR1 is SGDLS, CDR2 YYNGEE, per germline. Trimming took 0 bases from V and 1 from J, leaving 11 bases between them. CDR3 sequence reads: CASSVAEWNSYNEQFF. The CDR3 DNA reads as TGTGCCAGCAGCGTAGCTGAGTGGAATTCCTACAATGAGCAGTTCTTC.

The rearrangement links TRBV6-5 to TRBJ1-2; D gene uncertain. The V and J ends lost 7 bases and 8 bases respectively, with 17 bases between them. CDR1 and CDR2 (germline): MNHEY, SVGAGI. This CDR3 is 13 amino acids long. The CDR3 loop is CASTLRVGGGYTF. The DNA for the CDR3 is TGTGCCAGCACCCTACGCGTGGGAGGCGGCTACACCTTC.

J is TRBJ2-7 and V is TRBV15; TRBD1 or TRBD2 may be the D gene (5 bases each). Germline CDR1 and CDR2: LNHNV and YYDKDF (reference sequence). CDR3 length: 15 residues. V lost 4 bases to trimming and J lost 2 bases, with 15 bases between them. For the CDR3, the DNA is TGTGCCACCAGCATAACCGGGACCACCACCTACGAGCAGTACTTC. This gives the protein CATSITGTTTYEQYF.

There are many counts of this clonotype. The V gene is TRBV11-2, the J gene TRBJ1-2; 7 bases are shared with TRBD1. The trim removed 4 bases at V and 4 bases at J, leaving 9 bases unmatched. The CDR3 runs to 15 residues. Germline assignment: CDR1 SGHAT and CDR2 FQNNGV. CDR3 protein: CASSSLGGGGYGYTF. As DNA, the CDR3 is TGTGCCAGCAGCTCGCTGGGAGGGGGCGGCTATGGCTACACCTTC.

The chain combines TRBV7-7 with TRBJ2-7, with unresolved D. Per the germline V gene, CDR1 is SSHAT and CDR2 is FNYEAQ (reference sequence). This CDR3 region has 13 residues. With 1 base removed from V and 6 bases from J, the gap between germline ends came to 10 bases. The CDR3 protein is CASSLEASTEQYF. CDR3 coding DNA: TGTGCCAGCAGCTTAGAGGCTTCTACCGAGCAGTACTTC.

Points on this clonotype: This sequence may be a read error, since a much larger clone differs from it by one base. CDR3 sequence reads: CASNVVGADTQYF. In nucleotides, the CDR3 is TGTGCCAGCAACGTCGTCGGTGCAGATACGCAGTATTTT. The chain is built from TRBV6-1 and TRBJ2-3; D remains ambiguous. Germline CDR1 and CDR2: MNHNS and SASEGT. V shed 7 bases and J shed 4 bases, with 12 bases lying between them. There are 13 residues in the CDR3.

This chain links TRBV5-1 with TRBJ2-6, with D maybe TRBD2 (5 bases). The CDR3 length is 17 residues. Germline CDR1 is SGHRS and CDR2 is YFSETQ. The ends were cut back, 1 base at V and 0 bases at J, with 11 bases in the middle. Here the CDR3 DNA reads TGCGCCAGCAGCTTGACGGGAAAGGTCTCTGGGGCCAACGTCCTGACTTTC. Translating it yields CASSLTGKVSGANVLTF.

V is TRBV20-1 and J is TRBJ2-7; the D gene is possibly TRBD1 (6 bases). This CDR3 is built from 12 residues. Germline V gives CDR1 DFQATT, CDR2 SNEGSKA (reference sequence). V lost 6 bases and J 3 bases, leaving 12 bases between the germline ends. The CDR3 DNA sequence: TGCAGTGCGAGACGGGACATCTACGAGCAGTACTTC. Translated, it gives CSARRDIYEQYF.

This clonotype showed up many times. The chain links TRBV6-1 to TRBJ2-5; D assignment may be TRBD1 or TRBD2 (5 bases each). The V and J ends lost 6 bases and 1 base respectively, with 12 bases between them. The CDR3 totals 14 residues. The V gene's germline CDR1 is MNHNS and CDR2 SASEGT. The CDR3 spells CASRGVGTQETQYF. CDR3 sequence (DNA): TGTGCCAGCAGGGGGGTAGGGACCCAAGAGACCCAGTACTTC.

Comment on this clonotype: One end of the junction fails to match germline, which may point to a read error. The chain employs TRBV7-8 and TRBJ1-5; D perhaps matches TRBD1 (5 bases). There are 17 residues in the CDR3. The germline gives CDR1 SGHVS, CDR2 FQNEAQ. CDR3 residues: CAGSPDGTLYSNQPQHF. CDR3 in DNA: TGTGCCGGCAGCCCCGATGGGACTCTCTATAGCAATCAGCCCCAGCATTTT.

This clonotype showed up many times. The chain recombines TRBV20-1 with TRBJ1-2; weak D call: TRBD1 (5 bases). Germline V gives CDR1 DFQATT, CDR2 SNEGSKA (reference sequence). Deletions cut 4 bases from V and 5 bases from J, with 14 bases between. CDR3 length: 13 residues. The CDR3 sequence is CSAKDGAGYGYTF. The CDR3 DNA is TGCAGTGCTAAGGACGGGGCTGGGTATGGCTACACCTTC.

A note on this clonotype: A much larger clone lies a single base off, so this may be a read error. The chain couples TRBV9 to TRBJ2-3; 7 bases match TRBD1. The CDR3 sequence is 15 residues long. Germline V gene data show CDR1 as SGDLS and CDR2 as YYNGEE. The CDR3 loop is CTSSVTGSWTDTQYF. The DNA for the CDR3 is TGTACCAGCAGCGTGACAGGGAGCTGGACAGATACGCAGTATTTT.

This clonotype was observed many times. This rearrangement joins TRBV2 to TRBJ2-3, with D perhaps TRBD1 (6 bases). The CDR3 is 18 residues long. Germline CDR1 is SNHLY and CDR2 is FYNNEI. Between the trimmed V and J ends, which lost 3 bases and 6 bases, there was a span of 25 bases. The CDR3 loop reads CASSEPLGRTADRDTQYF. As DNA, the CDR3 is TGTGCCAGCAGTGAGCCCCTTGGAAGGACAGCCGACCGGGATACGCAGTATTTT.

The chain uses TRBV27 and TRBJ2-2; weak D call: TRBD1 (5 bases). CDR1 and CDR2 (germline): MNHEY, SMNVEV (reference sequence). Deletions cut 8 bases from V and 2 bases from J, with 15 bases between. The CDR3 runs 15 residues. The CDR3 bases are TGTGCCAGCCGCCCCGGCAGGGAAAACACCGGGGAGCTGTTTTTT. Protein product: CASRPGRENTGELFF.